This entry lists 15 T cell receptor beta chains sequenced from one sample in a study of T cell responses to AZD1222 COVID-19 vaccine. The assay was immunoSEQ multiplex PCR, and TCRdb's table has in-frame clones only and misses some. The profile shows 150,000 to 200,000 clones, 80% to 90% of them singletons. This sample comprised peripheral blood, obtained on day 0 of AZD1222 vaccination. The receptors originated from an adult in good health.

Here the CDR3 reads CASSQPREMNTEAFF. The CDR3 DNA reads as TGCGCCAGCAGCCAACCTCGGGAAATGAACACTGAAGCTTTCTTT. This chain joins TRBV4-1 and TRBJ1-1; D is unclear. This CDR3 contains 15 residues. V shed 2 bases and J shed 0 bases, with 10 bases lying between them. Germline-derived CDR1 and CDR2 are MGHRA and YSYEKL.

V usage is TRBV29-1 and J usage is TRBJ2-5, with 9 bases fitting TRBD1. This CDR3 comprises 14 residues. Germline CDR1 and CDR2: SQVTM and ANQGSEA. V trimming: 7 bases; J trimming: 5 bases; junction bases outside the gene matches: 11. CDR3 residues: CSATPTGGAETQYF. The CDR3 DNA is TGCAGCGCGACACCGACAGGGGGAGCTGAGACCCAGTACTTC. Together with reference TRBV29-1 and TRBJ2-5, the CDR3 gives the full variable domain: SAVISQKPSRDICQRGTSLTIQCQVDSQVTMMFWYRQQPGQSLTLIATANQGSEATYESGFVIDKFPISRPNLTFSTLTVSNMSPEDSSIYLCSATPTGGAETQYFGPGTRLLVL.

V usage is TRBV7-9 and J usage is TRBJ1-5, with unresolved D. The CDR3 is 13 residues long. V lost 5 bases and J 3 bases, leaving 8 bases between the germline ends. Germline V CDR1 and CDR2: SEHNR, FQNEAQ (reference sequence). Here the CDR3 DNA reads TGTGCCAGCAGCCCGCGGGACAATCAGCCCCAGCATTTT. This codes for CASSPRDNQPQHF.

J is TRBJ2-3 and V is TRBV6-2 or TRBV6-3, with TRBD2 matching over 9 bases. The ends lost 2 bases at V and 4 bases at J; junction bases unmatched: 13. The CDR3 contains 18 residues. Germline V gives CDR1 MNHEY, CDR2 SVGEGT. The CDR3 sequence: CASSYVLAGELRPDTQYF. CDR3 sequence (DNA): TGTGCCAGCAGTTACGTGTTAGCGGGGGAGCTACGGCCAGATACGCAGTATTTT.

The J gene is TRBJ2-7, the V gene TRBV6-4; tentatively, D is TRBD1 or TRBD2 (5 bases each). V dropped 6 bases and J dropped 2 bases, with 14 bases sitting between them. CDR1 MRHNA and CDR2 SNTAGT come from the germline V gene. The CDR3 has 14 amino acids. CDR3 sequence (DNA): TGTGCCAGCAGCGGGACGGTTAATCCCTACGAGCAGTACTTC. Translation gives CASSGTVNPYEQYF.

The chain employs TRBV19 and TRBJ1-1; D may be TRBD1 (5 bases). This CDR3 contains 14 residues. The V end was cut by 5 bases, the J end by 6 bases, with 16 bases between. Germline V gene sequence: CDR1 LNHDA, CDR2 SQIVND (reference sequence). The CDR3 region has the DNA TGTGCCAGTAGTGAAACCCCAGGGTGGGCTGAAGCTTTCTTT. Protein: CASSETPGWAEAFF.

Only one count was recorded for this clone. The chain employs TRBV14 and TRBJ1-1; no definite D call. The CDR3 has 14 residues. V lost 1 base, J lost 11 bases, and 17 bases lay in between. Per germline, CDR1 SGHDN and CDR2 FVKESK. The CDR3 protein is CASSQVPARLGAFF. In DNA form, the CDR3 reads TGTGCCAGCAGCCAAGTTCCCGCGCGATTGGGGGCTTTCTTT.

The chain combines TRBV30 with TRBJ1-1, with TRBD1 as a possible D gene (5 bases). Germline lookup yields CDR1 GTSNPN and CDR2 SVGIG (reference sequence). The CDR3 totals 13 residues. The V gene lost 0 bases and the J gene lost 4 bases, with 9 bases spanning the gap. The CDR3: CAWSVAGGTEAFF. CDR3 sequence (DNA): TGTGCCTGGAGTGTAGCGGGGGGCACTGAAGCTTTCTTT.

The chain couples TRBV7-9 to TRBJ2-2; 7 bases agree with TRBD1. CDR1 and CDR2 from the germline V gene are SEHNR and FQNEAQ (reference sequence). CDR3 length: 15 residues. V shed 5 bases, J shed 6 bases, and the junction held 9 bases outside the gene matches. The CDR3 bases are TGTGCCAGCAGCCCTAAAGGGGGCGCGCCCGGGGAGCTGTTTTTT. It codes for CASSPKGGAPGELFF.

The genes are TRBV5-1 and TRBJ1-2; possible D gene TRBD1, 5 bases. V was pared by 3 bases and J by 6 bases, with 15 bases between. Germline CDR1 and CDR2: SGHRS and YFSETQ. The CDR3 is made up of 14 amino acids. The CDR3 reads CASSSRRGQDGYTF. CDR3 bases: TGCGCCAGCAGCTCTCGCCGGGGCCAGGATGGCTACACCTTC.

The chain uses TRBV7-9 and TRBJ2-7, with 10 bases matching TRBD2. V was pared by 5 bases and J by 4 bases, with 11 bases of the junction left unmatched. This CDR3 has 16 amino acids. Germline-derived CDR1 and CDR2 are SEHNR and FQNEAQ (reference sequence). CDR3 amino acids: CASSPRQRGGLYEQYF. As DNA, the CDR3 is TGTGCCAGCAGCCCTCGGCAGCGGGGGGGCCTATACGAGCAGTACTTC.

The rearrangement joins TRBV19 to TRBJ1-1; a possible D gene is TRBD1 (6 bases). Germline-derived CDR1 and CDR2 are LNHDA and SQIVND (reference sequence). CDR3 length: 11 amino acids. V was trimmed by 6 bases and J by 4 bases, leaving 6 bases between them. In DNA form, the CDR3 reads TGTGCCAGTAGCAGGGGCACTGAAGCTTTCTTT. Its translation: CASSRGTEAFF.

The chain joins TRBV29-1 to TRBJ1-2; tentatively, D is TRBD1 (5 bases). The V gene lost 4 bases and the J gene lost 8 bases, with 17 bases spanning the gap. Germline CDR1 and CDR2: SQVTM and ANQGSEA. This CDR3 spans 13 amino acids. CDR3 amino acids: CSVGRDSVGGYTF. The CDR3 DNA is TGCAGCGTTGGAAGGGACTCGGTAGGAGGCTACACCTTC.

The genes are TRBV5-4 and TRBJ2-4; D might be TRBD2 (6 bases). The CDR3 runs 15 residues. Trimming pared 4 bases from V and 3 bases from J, leaving 14 bases between. Germline V gives CDR1 SGHNT, CDR2 YYREEE (reference sequence). This chain's CDR3 is CASSLSTGVKNIQYF. CDR3 DNA: TGTGCCAGCAGCCTATCGACGGGGGTCAAAAACATTCAGTACTTC.

The chain employs TRBV5-1 and TRBJ1-2; TRBD1 matches at 7 bases. V lost 4 bases to trimming and J lost 7 bases; unmatched junction nucleotides: 7. This CDR3 has 13 amino acids. Per the germline V gene, CDR1 is SGHRS and CDR2 is YFSETQ. The CDR3 DNA is TGCGCCAGCAGCGAAGACAGGGTAGCTGGCTACACCTTC. Its translation is CASSEDRVAGYTF.